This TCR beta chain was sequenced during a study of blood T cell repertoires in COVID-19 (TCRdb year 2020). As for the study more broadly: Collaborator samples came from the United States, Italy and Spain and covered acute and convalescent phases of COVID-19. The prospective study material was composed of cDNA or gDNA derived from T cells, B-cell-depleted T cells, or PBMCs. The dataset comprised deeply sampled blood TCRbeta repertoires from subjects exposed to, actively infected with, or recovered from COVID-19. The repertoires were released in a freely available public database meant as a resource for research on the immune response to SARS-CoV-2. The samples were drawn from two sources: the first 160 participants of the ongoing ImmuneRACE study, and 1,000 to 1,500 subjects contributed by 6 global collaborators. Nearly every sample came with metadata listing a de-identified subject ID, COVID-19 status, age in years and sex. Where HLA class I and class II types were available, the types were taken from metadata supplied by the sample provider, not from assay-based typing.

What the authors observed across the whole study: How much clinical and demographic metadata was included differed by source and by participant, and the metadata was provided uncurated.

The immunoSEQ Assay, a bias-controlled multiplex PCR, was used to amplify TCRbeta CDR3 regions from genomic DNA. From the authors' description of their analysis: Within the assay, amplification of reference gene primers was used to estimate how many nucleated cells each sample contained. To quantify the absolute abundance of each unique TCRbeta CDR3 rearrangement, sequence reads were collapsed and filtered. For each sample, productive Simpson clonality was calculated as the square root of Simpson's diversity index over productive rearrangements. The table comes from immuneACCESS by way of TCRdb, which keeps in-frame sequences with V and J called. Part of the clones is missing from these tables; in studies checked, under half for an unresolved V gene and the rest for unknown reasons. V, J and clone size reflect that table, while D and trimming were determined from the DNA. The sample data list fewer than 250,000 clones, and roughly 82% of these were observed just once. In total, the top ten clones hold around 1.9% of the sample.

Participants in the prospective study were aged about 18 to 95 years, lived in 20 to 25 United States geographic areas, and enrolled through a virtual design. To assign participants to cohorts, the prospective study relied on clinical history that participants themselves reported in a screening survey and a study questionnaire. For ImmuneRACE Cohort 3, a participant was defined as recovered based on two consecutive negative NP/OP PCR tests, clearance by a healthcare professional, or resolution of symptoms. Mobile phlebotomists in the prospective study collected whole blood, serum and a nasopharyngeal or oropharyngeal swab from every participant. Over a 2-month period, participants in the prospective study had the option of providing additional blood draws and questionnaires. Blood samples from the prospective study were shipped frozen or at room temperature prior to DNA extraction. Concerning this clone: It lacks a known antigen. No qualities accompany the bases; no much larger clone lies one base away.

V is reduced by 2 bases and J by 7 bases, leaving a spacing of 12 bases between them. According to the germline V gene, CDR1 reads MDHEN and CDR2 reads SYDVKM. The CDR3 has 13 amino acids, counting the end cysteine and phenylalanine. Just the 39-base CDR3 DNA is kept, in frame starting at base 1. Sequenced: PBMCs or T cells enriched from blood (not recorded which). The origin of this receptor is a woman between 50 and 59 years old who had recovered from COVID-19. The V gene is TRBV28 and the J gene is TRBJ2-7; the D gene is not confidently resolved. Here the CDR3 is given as CASSLVSGREQYF. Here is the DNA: TGTGCCAGCAGTTTAGTTTCAGGTAGGGAGCAGTACTTC.